Reported below is one T cell receptor (beta chain). Its antigen remains unidentified. This sample is drawn from a study of STAT5B mutations in CD4+ large granular lymphocyte leukemia. The assay was immunoSEQ multiplex PCR, and TCRdb's table has in-frame clones only and misses some. Altogether under 40,000 clones are present, around 85% being singletons, with the ten largest covering 2.1%. Germline-derived CDR1 and CDR2 are MNHEY and SMNVEV (reference sequence). V was clipped by 6 bases and J by 3 bases; unmatched bases: 10. The CDR3 extends over 15 amino acids. Study conclusions and caveats: Higher CD4+ than CD8+ T-LGLL clonality might reflect small sample size. CD4-sorted patient repertoires seemed more clonal than healthy CD4+ repertoires. Top patient clones used TRBV06 genes more often: 8/27 versus 2/35 in controls. No patients shared main leukemic clonotypes, though about 25% appeared at low frequency elsewhere.

Material for sequencing was CD4+ T cells from blood buffy coats. The receptor was derived from a human donor in good health. The J gene is TRBJ1-1, the V gene TRBV27; 7 bases line up with TRBD1. The CDR3 nucleotides read TGTGCCAGCAGACCCCCGACAGGGATGGACACTGAAGCTTTCTTT. Its protein product is CASRPPTGMDTEAFF.